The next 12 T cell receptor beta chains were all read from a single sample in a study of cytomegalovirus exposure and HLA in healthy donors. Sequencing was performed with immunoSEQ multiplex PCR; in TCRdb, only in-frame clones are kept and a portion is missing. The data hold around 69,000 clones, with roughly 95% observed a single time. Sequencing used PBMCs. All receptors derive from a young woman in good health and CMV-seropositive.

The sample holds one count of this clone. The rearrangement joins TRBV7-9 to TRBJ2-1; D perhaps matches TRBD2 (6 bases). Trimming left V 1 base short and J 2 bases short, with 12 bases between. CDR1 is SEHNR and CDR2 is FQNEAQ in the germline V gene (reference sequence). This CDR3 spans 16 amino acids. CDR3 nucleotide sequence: TGTGCCAGCAGCTTAGGGGACTCCACCACCTACAATGAGCAGTTCTTC. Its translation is CASSLGDSTTYNEQFF. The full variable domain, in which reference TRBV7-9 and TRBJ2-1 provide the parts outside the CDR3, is DTGVSQNPRHKITKRGQNVTFRCDPISEHNRLYWYRQTLGQGPEFLTYFQNEAQLEKSRLLSDRFSAERPKGSFSTLEIQRTEQGDSAMYLCASSLGDSTTYNEQFFGPGTRLTVL.

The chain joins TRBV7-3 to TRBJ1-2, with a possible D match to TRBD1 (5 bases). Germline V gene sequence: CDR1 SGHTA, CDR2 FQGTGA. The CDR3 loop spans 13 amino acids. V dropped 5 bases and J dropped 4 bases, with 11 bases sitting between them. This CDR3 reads CASSPTGGYGYTF. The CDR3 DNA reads TGTGCCAGCAGCCCCACCGGGGGCTATGGCTACACCTTC.

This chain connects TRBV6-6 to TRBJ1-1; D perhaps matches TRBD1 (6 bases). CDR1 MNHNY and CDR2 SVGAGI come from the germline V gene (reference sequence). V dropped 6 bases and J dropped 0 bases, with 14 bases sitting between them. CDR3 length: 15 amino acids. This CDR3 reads CASRPRGAMNTEAFF. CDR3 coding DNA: TGTGCCAGCAGACCCCGGGGGGCCATGAACACTGAAGCTTTCTTT.

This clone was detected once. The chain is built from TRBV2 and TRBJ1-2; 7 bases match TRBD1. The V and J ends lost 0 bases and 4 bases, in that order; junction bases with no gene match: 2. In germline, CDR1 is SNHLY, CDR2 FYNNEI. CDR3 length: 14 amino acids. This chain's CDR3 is CASSEAGGVYGYTF. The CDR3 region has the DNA TGTGCCAGCAGTGAAGCAGGGGGCGTCTATGGCTACACCTTC. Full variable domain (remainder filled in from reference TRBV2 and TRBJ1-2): EPEVTQTPSHQVTQMGQEVILRCVPISNHLYFYWYRQILGQKVEFLVSFYNNEISEKSEIFDDQFSVERPDGSNFTLKIRSTKLEDSAMYFCASSEAGGVYGYTFGSGTRLTVV.

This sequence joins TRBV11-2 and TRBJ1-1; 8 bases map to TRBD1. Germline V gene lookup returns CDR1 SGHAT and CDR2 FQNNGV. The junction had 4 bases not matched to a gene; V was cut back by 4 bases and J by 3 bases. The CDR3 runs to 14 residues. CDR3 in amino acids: CASSYGTGYTEAFF. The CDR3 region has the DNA TGTGCCAGCAGCTATGGGACAGGTTACACTGAAGCTTTCTTT.

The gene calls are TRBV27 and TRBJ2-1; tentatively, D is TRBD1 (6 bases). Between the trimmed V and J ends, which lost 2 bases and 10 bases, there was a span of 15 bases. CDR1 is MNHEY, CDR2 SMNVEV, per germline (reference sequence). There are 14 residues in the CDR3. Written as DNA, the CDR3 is TGTGCCAGCAGTTTAACTTCTGGCACAGGGGAGCAGTTCTTC. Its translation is CASSLTSGTGEQFF.

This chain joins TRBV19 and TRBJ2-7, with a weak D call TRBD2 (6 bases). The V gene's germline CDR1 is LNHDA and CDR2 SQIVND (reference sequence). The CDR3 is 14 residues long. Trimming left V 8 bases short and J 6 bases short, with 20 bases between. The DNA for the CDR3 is TGTGCCAGTTCTCCCCCGGGACTGAGAAGCGAGCAGTACTTC. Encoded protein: CASSPPGLRSEQYF. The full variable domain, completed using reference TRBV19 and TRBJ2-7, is DGGITQSPKYLFRKEGQNVTLSCEQNLNHDAMYWYRQDPGQGLRLIYYSQIVNDFQKGDIAEGYSVSREKKESFPLTVTSAQKNPTAFYLCASSPPGLRSEQYFGPGTRLTVT.

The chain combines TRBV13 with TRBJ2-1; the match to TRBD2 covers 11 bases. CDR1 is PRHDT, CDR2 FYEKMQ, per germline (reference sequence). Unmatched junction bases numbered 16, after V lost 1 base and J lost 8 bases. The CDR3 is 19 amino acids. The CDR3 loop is CASSLAVSSGRAFGDEQFF. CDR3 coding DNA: TGTGCCAGCAGCTTAGCAGTTAGTAGCGGGAGGGCCTTTGGAGATGAGCAGTTCTTC. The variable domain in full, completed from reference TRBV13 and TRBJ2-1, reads AAGVIQSPRHLIKEKRETATLKCYPIPRHDTVYWYQQGPGQDPQFLISFYEKMQSDKGSIPDRFSAQQFSDYHSELNMSSLELGDSALYFCASSLAVSSGRAFGDEQFFGPGTRLTVL.

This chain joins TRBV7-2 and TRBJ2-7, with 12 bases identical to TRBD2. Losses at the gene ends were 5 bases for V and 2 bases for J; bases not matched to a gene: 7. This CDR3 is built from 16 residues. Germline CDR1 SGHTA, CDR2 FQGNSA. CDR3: CASSPRGLAGPYEQYF. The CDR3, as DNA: TGTGCCAGCAGCCCTCGAGGACTAGCGGGGCCCTACGAGCAGTACTTC. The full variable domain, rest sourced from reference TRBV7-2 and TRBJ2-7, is GAGVSQSPSNKVTEKGKDVELRCDPISGHTALYWYRQSLGQGLEFLIYFQGNSAPDKSGLPSDRFSAERTGGSVSTLTIQRTQQEDSAVYLCASSPRGLAGPYEQYFGPGTRLTVT.

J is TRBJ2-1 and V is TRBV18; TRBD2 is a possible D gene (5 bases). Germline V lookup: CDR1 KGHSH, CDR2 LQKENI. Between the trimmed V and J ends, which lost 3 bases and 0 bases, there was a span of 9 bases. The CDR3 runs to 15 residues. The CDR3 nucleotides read TGTGCCAGCTCACCGGGGAGAGGCTCCTACAATGAGCAGTTCTTC. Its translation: CASSPGRGSYNEQFF.

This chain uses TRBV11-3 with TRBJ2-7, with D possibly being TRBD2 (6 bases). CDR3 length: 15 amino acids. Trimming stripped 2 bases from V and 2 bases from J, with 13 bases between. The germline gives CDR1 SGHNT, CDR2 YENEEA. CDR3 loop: CASSLPRDSAYEQYF. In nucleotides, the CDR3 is TGTGCCAGCAGCTTACCCCGGGACTCCGCCTACGAGCAGTACTTC.

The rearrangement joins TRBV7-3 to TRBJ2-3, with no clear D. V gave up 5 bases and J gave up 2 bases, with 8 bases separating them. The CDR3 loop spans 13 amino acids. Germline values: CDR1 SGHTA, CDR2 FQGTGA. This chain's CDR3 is CASSLENTDTQYF. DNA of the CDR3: TGTGCCAGCAGCCTAGAAAACACAGATACGCAGTATTTT.